Described below is a single T cell receptor beta chain sequence and its context. What it binds is not known. Nominally healthy donors were sampled, though unrecorded immune exposures were likely. The source of the sample is a study of cytomegalovirus exposure and HLA in healthy donors. The study's findings and limits: Later analysis demonstrated an association between a missense DCLRE1C variant and TCR beta V- and J-gene trimming. Cytomegalovirus-associated status was assigned to fewer than 200 TCR beta chains. Presence/absence analyses assumed roughly uniform sequencing depth across donors.

Primers included in the PCR were 60 Vbeta and 13 Jbeta primers. TCRdb keeps only in-frame clones here, not all; method: immunoSEQ multiplex PCR. This sample contains approximately 82,000 clones. CDR1 SGHRS and CDR2 YFSETQ come from the germline V gene. This CDR3 spans 14 amino acids. Material for sequencing was PBMCs. The rearrangement joins TRBV5-1 to TRBJ2-5, with TRBD2 matching 8 bases. The DNA end is a closer match to TRBJ2-7, so the J assignment may be wrong. This TCR was recovered from a woman aged 60-75 years in good health and CMV-seronegative. Here the CDR3 reads CASSLAAGGYEQYF. The CDR3, as DNA: TGCGCCAGCAGCTTGGCCGCGGGGGGCTACGAGCAGTACTTC.